Listed here are 3 T cell receptor beta chains from one sample, sequenced in a study of blood T cell repertoires in COVID-19. Data came from immunoSEQ multiplex PCR; TCRdb stores just in-frame clones and leaves some out. Of fewer than 120,000 clones in the sample, roughly 82% were seen once. The specimen was peripheral blood. The receptor source for this set is a woman aged 55-75 years with acute or convalescent COVID-19.

The chain couples TRBV19 to TRBJ2-3; 7 bases line up with TRBD1. The CDR3 length is 16 residues. V shed 5 bases and J 5 bases; nucleotides not matched to a gene: 13. In germline, CDR1 is LNHDA, CDR2 SQIVND (reference sequence). The CDR3 DNA follows: TGTGCCAGTAGTTTGAGACAGGGAAGTATAGGAGATACGCAGTATTTT. It yields the protein CASSLRQGSIGDTQYF.

The chain uses TRBV10-1 and TRBJ2-7, with D uncertain. From germline, CDR1 is WNHNN and CDR2 SYGVQD (reference sequence). This CDR3 is built from 14 residues. Deletions cut 8 bases from V and 1 base from J, with 15 bases between. Here the CDR3 reads CASLKNTESYEQYF. The CDR3, as DNA: TGCGCCAGCTTGAAAAACACGGAGTCCTACGAGCAGTACTTC.

This clone was counted a few times. The rearrangement uses TRBV3-1 (or the pseudogene TRBV3-2) and TRBJ2-5, with D possibly being TRBD1 (5 bases). V lost 3 bases and J lost 5, with 13 bases in between. This CDR3 is 14 amino acids long. Germline assignment: CDR1 LGHDT and CDR2 YNNKEL (reference sequence). CDR3 DNA: TGTGCCAGCAGCCACCGAGGCAGGGCCGAGACCCAGTACTTC. Translation: CASSHRGRAETQYF.